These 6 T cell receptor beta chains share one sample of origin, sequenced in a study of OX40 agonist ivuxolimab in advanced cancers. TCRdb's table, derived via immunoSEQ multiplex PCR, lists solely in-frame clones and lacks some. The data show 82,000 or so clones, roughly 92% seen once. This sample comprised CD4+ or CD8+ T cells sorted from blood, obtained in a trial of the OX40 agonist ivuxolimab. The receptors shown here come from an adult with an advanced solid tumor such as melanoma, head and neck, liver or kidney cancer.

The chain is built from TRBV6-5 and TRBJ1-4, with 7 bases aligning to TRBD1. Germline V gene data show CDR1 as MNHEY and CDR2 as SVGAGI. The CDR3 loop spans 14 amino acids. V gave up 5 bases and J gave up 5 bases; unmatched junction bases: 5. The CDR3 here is CASSKDRANEKLFF. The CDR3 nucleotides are TGTGCCAGCAGTAAAGACAGGGCGAATGAAAAACTGTTTTTT.

DNA for the CDR3: TGTGCCAGCAGTTCCCACAGGGCCGGCGAGCAGTACTTC. Amino acids: CASSSHRAGEQYF. The rearrangement joins TRBV6-5 to TRBJ2-7; a weak D match, TRBD1 (6 bases). V was cut by 4 bases and J by 6 bases, with 13 bases left in between. The V gene's germline CDR1 is MNHEY and CDR2 SVGAGI. This CDR3 contains 13 residues.

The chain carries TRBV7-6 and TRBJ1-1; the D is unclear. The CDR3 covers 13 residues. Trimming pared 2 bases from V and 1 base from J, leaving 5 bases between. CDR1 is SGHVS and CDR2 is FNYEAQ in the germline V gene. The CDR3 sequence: CASSLQSNTEAFF. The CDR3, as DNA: TGTGCCAGCAGCTTACAGTCGAACACTGAAGCTTTCTTT.

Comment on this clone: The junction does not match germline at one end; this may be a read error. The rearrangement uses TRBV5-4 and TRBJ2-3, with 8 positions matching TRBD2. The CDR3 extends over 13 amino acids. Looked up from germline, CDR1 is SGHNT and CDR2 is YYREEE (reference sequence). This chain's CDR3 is CASSRTSRDTQYF. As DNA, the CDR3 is TGTGCCAGCAGCCGGACTAGCAGAGATACGCAGTATTTT.

The CDR3 loop is CASSTLTGGRNEQYF. As DNA, the CDR3 is TGTGCCAGCAGTACTCTTACAGGGGGCCGAAACGAGCAGTACTTC. V usage is TRBV28 and J usage is TRBJ2-7, with TRBD1 identical over 9 bases. Per the germline V gene, CDR1 is MDHEN and CDR2 is SYDVKM. The ends lost 5 bases at V and 5 bases at J; junction bases unmatched: 10. CDR3 size: 15 residues.

The CDR3 here is CASSLESGLGSLASYEQYF. The DNA of the CDR3 is TGTGCCAGCAGCTTAGAATCAGGACTGGGTTCCCTGGCCTCCTACGAGCAGTACTTC. The chain couples TRBV11-3 to TRBJ2-7, with D possibly being TRBD2 (5 bases). Germline CDR1 and CDR2: SGHNT and YENEEA. The CDR3 has 19 residues. V lost 0 bases, J lost 0 bases, and 21 bases lay in between.